This T cell receptor (beta chain) was captured by sequencing in a study of T cell repertoires in ileal Crohn's disease (dated by TCRdb to the late 2010s). In the study overall: At the time of surgery, about a third of patients were active smokers, and the median duration of disease was roughly 8.3 years. The study was conducted in parallel with a multicentre cohort built to find predictors of early endoscopic recurrence after ileocolonic resection. Roughly half of the patients were given postoperative therapy, with 15 to 20 on anti-TNF agents and roughly twelve on thiopurines. Endoscopic postoperative recurrence was defined by a Rutgeerts score above i0. A total of around 150 mucosal samples from roughly 60 patients were sequenced, collected from several sites on the surgical specimen as well as at postoperative endoscopy. All patients had surgery for a complication: stricturing disease in 61% and penetrating disease in about 39%. TCR repertoire analysis was done in 50 to 70 Crohn's disease patients from a prospective multicentre cohort. Broader findings and caveats from the paper: Endoscopic recurrence was found to be associated with higher high-frequency clone percentages at surgery, and recurrence was observed in all patients with clonality above 26.8% (18/57). Sorted CD8 T cells carried more high-frequency clones than CD4 T cells, suggesting mucosal expansions were mainly CD8. Patients who were active smokers at surgery had a significantly higher proportion of clonal expansions than non-smokers (around 24% vs 18%, p=0.02). Only a subgroup of patients, of unstated size, had their mucosal CD4 and CD8 T cells sorted and sequenced.

Eligible patients were adults with ileal or ileocolonic Crohn's disease who had an indication for ileocolonic resection. Before DNA extraction, whole ileal mucosal biopsies were kept frozen at -80 degrees C. Genomic DNA was isolated from frozen whole biopsies using a TRizol-based method, and the DNA was quantified with a NanoDrop 2000 spectrophotometer. As for this clone: The antigen it recognizes is unknown. Per-base qualities were not stored, and no clone one base away is much larger.

The germline ends are 17 bases apart after V is trimmed by 5 bases and J by 4 bases. The CDR3, from cysteine to phenylalanine, totals 15 residues. Of all the DNA, just the CDR3 is kept, 45 bases in frame from base 1. According to the germline V gene, CDR1 reads KGHSH and CDR2 reads LQKENI. Roughly 500 nanograms of biopsy DNA per sample were submitted for commercial TCRB immunosequencing. CDR3 regions were amplified from genomic DNA by Adaptive Biotechnology using a two-step, amplification bias-controlled multiplex PCR. Primers for every V and J gene segment were used in the first PCR, and barcodes and Illumina adapters were added in the second PCR. CDR3 libraries were sequenced on an Illumina instrument. Per the original workflow: The analysis drew on both the pipelines supplied by the vendor and custom analysis of the raw data in R/Bioconductor running R version 3.3.0. Clonality, ranging from 0 to 1, was calculated as the inverse of the normalised Shannon entropy of all productive clones. High-frequency clones were defined as the share of the repertoire taken up by the top 100 clones, keeping only clones that passed a 95% confidence test. Overlap between samples was measured with the Morisita-Horn index, while repertoire diversity was measured with the Simpson index. In its TCRdb copy, this immuneACCESS table keeps in-frame sequences only and misses some clones. Where compared with another copy, unresolved V genes explain less than half of these, and the others have no known cause. V, J and clone size were drawn from that table, and D and trimming were deduced from the DNA. This sample holds around 5,600 clones; around 85% were observed only once. Of the sample, 7.5% to 10% is held by the ten largest clones.

Specimen: ileal tissue. This sequence was found in an adult with Crohn's disease. The V and J segments used are TRBV18 and TRBJ1-1; TRBD1 could be the D gene, as 6 bases match. CDR3 protein: CASSGFGQWITEAFF. The DNA is TGTGCCAGCTCAGGGTTCGGACAGTGGATCACTGAAGCTTTCTTT.